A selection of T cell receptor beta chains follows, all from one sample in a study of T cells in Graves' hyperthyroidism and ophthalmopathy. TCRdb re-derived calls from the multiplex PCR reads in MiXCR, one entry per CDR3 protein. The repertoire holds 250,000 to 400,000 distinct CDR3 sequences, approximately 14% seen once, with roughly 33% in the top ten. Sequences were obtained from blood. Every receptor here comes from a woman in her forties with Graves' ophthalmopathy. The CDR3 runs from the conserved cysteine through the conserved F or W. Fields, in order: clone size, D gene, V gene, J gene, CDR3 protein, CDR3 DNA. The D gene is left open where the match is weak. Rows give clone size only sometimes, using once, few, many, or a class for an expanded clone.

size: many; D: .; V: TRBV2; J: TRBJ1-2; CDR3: CARGGDHGYTF; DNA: TGTGCCAGGGGGGGTGACCATGGCTACACCTTC
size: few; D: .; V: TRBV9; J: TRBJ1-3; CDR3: CASSVGRSSGNTIYF; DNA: TGTGCCAGCAGCGTAGGACGAAGCTCTGGAAACACCATATATTTT
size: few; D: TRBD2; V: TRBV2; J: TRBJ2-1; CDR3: CASSLAAGGRFNEQFF; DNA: TGTGCCAGCAGCCTAGCAGCGGGAGGGAGATTCAATGAGCAGTTCTTC
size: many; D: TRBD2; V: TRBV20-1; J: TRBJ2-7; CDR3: CSAAGLAGPYEQYF; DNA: TGCAGTGCTGCTGGACTAGCGGGACCCTACGAGCAGTACTTC
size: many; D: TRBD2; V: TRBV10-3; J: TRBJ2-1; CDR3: CAINSGLAESSYNEQFF; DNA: TGTGCCATCAATTCGGGACTAGCGGAAAGCTCCTACAATGAGCAGTTCTTC
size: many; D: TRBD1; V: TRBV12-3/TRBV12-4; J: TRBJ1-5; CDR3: CASSSDRDYDQPQHF; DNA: TGTGCCAGCAGTTCCGACAGGGACTACGATCAGCCCCAGCATTTT
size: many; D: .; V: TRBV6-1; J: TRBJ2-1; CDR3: CASSLPWIPVQFF; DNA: TGTGCCAGCAGTCTACCCTGGATCCCTGTGCAGTTCTTC
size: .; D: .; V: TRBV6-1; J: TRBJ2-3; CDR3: CASNPGAETDTQYF; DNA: TGTGCCAGCAATCCCGGGGCTGAGACAGATACGCAGTATTTT
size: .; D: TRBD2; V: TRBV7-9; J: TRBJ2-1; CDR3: CTSSLEASGRARYYNEQFF; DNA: TGTACCAGCAGCTTAGAGGCTAGCGGGAGGGCCCGATATTACAATGAGCAGTTCTTC
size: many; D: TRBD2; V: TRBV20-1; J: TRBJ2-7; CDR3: CSAPRSGGAFEQYF; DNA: TGCAGTGCCCCACGAAGCGGGGGGGCCTTCGAGCAGTACTTC
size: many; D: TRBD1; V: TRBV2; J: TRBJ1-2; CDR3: CASSETPVRGSHYGYTF; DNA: TGTGCCAGCAGTGAAACGCCCGTCAGGGGGAGTCACTATGGCTACACCTTC
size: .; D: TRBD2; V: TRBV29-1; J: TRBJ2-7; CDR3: CSVSSGSFAYEQYF; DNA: TGCAGCGTTAGTAGCGGGAGTTTCGCCTACGAGCAGTACTTC
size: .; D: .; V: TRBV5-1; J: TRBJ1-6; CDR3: CASSLGPGQESPLHF; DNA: TGCGCCAGCAGCTTGGGTCCGGGCCAGGAATCACCCCTCCACTTT
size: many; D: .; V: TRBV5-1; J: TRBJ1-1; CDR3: CASSQKGDTEAFF; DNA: TGCGCCAGCAGCCAAAAGGGGGACACTGAAGCTTTCTTT
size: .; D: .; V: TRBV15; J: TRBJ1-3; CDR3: CATSRDRTGSAGNTIYF; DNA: TGTGCCACCAGCAGAGACCGAACAGGGTCTGCTGGAAACACCATATATTTT
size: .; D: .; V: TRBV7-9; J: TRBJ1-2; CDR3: CASSDLDYGYTF; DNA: TGTGCCAGCAGTGACTTAGACTATGGCTACACCTTC
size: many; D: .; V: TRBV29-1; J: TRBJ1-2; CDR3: CSVVPGELNGYTF; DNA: TGCAGCGTTGTCCCCGGGGAGTTGAATGGCTACACCTTC
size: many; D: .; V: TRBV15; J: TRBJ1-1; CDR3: CATRRDLNEAFF; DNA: TGTGCCACCAGGAGGGACCTCAATGAAGCTTTCTTT
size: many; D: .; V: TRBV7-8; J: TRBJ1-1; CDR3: CASSFAGPNTEAFF; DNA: TGTGCCAGCAGCTTCGCGGGACCGAACACTGAAGCTTTCTTT
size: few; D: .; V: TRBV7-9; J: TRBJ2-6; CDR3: CASSRVGGRANVLTF; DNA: TGTGCCAGCAGCAGAGTCGGGGGGCGGGCCAACGTCCTGACTTTC
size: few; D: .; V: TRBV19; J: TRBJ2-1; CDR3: CASSSGGAYNEQFF; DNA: TGTGCCAGTAGCAGCGGAGGGGCCTACAATGAGCAGTTCTTC
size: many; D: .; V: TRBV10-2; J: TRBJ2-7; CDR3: CASSESYYEQYF; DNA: TGCGCCAGCAGTGAGTCCTACTACGAGCAGTACTTC
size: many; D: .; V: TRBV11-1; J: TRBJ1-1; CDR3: CASSPFYRVTEAFF; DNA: TGTGCCAGCAGCCCATTCTACAGGGTTACTGAAGCTTTCTTT
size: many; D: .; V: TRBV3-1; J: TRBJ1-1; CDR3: CASSQVFGTTDWNTEAFF; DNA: TGTGCCAGCAGCCAAGTTTTCGGGACGACGGACTGGAACACTGAAGCTTTCTTT
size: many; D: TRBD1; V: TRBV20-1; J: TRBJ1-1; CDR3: CSAREGDRVFSAAFF; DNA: TGCAGTGCTAGAGAAGGGGACAGGGTTTTTTCGGCAGCTTTCTTT
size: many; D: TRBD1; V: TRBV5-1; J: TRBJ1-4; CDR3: CASTPGTGNEKLFF; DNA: TGCGCCAGCACCCCCGGGACAGGGAATGAAAAACTGTTTTTT
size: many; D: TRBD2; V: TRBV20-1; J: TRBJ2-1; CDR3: CSAVSGRNRNNEQFF; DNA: TGCAGTGCTGTTAGCGGGAGGAACCGTAACAATGAGCAGTTCTTC
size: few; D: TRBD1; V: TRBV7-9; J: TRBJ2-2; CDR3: CASRLGTGGFGELFF; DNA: TGTGCCAGCAGATTGGGGACAGGAGGATTCGGGGAGCTGTTTTTT
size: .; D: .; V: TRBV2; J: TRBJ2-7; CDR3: CASRTTFVNEQYF; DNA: TGTGCCAGCAGGACGACATTCGTTAACGAGCAGTACTTT
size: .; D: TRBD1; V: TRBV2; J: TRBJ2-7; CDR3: CAGTGTGVYEQYF; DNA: TGTGCCGGTACCGGGACAGGGGTGTACGAGCAGTACTTC
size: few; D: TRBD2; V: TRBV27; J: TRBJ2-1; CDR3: CASSLYWRGAHNEQFF; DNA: TGTGCCAGCAGTTTATATTGGCGGGGGGCGCACAATGAGCAGTTCTTC
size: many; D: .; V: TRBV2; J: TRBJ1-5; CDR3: CASSEDGGRQPQHF; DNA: TGTGCCAGCAGTGAAGATGGGGGAAGGCAGCCCCAGCATTTT
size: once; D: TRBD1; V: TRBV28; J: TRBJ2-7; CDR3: CASWDSFYEQYF; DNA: TGTGCCAGTTGGGACAGCTTTTACGAGCAGTACTTC
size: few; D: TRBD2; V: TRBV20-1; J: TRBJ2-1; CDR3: CSATPRAGRGNEQFF; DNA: TGCAGTGCGACCCCGAGGGCCGGGAGGGGAAATGAGCAGTTCTTC
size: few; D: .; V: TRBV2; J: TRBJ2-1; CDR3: CASSVDFSEQFF; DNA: TGTGCCAGCAGTGTCGACTTTAGTGAGCAGTTCTTC
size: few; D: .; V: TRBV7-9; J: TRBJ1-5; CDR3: CASSAGEWGYGPQHF; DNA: TGTGCCAGCAGCGCCGGTGAATGGGGTTATGGGCCCCAGCATTTT
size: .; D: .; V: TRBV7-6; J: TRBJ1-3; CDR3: CASSQTTYRSGNTIYF; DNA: TGTGCCAGCAGCCAAACGACTTACCGCTCTGGAAACACCATATATTTT
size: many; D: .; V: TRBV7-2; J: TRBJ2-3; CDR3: CASSLALSTDTQYF; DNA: TGTGCCAGCAGCTTAGCACTCTCCACAGATACGCAGTATTTT
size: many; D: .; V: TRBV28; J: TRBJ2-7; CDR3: CASSPWEVGEQYF; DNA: TGTGCCAGCAGTCCCTGGGAGGTTGGTGAGCAGTACTTC
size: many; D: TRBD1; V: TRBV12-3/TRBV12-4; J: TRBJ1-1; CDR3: CASSSFRRTGNTEAFF; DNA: TGTGCCAGCAGTTCCTTCCGGCGGACAGGGAACACTGAAGCTTTCTTT
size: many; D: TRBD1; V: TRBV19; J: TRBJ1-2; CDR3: CASSSNAPGQQSDHYGYTF; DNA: TGTGCCAGTAGTAGTAACGCTCCGGGACAGCAATCCGATCACTATGGCTACACCTTC
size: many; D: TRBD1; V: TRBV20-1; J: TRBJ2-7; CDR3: CSARDRRQGVVEQYF; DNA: TGCAGTGCTAGAGATAGGAGACAGGGAGTCGTCGAGCAGTACTTC
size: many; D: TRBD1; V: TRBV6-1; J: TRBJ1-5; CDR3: CASSAFQGGQPQHF; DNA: TGTGCCAGCAGTGCTTTTCAGGGGGGTCAGCCCCAGCATTTT
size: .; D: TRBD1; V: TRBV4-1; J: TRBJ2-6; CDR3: CASSQVGGQSSGANVLTF; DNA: TGCGCCAGCAGCCAAGTTGGGGGACAGAGCTCTGGGGCCAACGTCCTGACTTTC
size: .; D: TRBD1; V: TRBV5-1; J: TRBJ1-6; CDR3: CASSHNSPGQQNSPPHF; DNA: TGCGCCAGCAGCCATAACTCCCCGGGACAGCAAAATTCACCCCCCCACTTT
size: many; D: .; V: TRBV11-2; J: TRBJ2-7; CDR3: CASSLTISARYEQYF; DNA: TGTGCCAGCAGCTTAACCATTAGCGCACGCTACGAGCAGTACTTC
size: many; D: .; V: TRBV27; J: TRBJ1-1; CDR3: CASSLRQGRNTEAFF; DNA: TGTGCCAGCAGTTTACGGCAGGGTCGGAACACTGAAGCTTTCTTT
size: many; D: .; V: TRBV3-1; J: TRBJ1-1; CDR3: CASSQADMNTEAFF; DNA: TGTGCCAGCAGCCAAGCAGACATGAACACTGAAGCTTTCTTT
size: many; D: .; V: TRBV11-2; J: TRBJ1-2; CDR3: CASSRGTYGYTF; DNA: TGTGCCAGCAGCAGGGGGACCTATGGCTACACCTTC
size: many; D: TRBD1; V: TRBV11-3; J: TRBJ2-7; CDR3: CASSSGTGVSYEQYF; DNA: TGTGCCAGCAGCTCGGGGACAGGGGTTTCGTACGAGCAGTACTTC